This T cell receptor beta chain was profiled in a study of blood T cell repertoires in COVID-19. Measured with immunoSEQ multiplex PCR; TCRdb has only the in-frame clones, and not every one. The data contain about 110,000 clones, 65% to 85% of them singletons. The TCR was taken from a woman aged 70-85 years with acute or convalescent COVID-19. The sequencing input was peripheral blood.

The CDR3 reads CASTRGGRDTEAFF. CDR3 sequence (DNA): TGTGCCAGCACCAGGGGAGGGCGGGACACTGAAGCTTTCTTT. V is TRBV2 and J is TRBJ1-1; D is possibly TRBD1 (6 bases). Germline assignment: CDR1 SNHLY and CDR2 FYNNEI. This CDR3 is built from 14 residues. The V end was cut by 7 bases, the J end by 3 bases, with 15 bases between.